The 11 T cell receptor beta chains below were found in one sample sequenced in a study of T cell responses to AZD1222 COVID-19 vaccine. The repertoire was sequenced with immunoSEQ multiplex PCR; TCRdb's copy has only in-frame clones and lacks some. The table shows 150,000 or so clones, with roughly 90% occurring only once. Here the sequenced sample was peripheral blood, taken on day 0 of AZD1222 vaccination. The origin of the receptors is an adult in good health.

The V call is TRBV12-3 or TRBV12-4, the J call TRBJ2-7; TRBD1 might be the D (5 bases). This CDR3 region has 13 residues. Trimming took off 2 bases at V and 6 bases at J, with 11 bases between the two ends. The CDR3 loop is CASSLKAGLEQYF. In DNA, the CDR3 is TGTGCCAGCAGTTTAAAAGCAGGGCTCGAGCAGTACTTC.

The genes are TRBV2 and TRBJ1-4; perhaps TRBD1 as D (5 bases). Germline lookup yields CDR1 SNHLY and CDR2 FYNNEI. Between the trimmed V and J ends, which lost 6 bases and 0 bases, there was a span of 11 bases. The CDR3 sequence is 15 residues long. Here the CDR3 DNA reads TGTGCCAGCAGCCCCGACAGAACAACTAATGAAAAACTGTTTTTT. This translates into CASSPDRTTNEKLFF.

The chain uses TRBV6-5 and TRBJ2-1, with D unresolved. Germline V gene sequence: CDR1 MNHEY, CDR2 SVGAGI. The ends were cut back, 4 bases at V and 3 bases at J, with 10 bases in the middle. This CDR3 region has 14 residues. The DNA of the CDR3 is TGTGCCAGCAGTTTCGGACGGAACTACAATGAGCAGTTCTTC. Protein product: CASSFGRNYNEQFF.

The chain has TRBV7-3 and TRBJ2-1, with 9 bases matching TRBD2. V trimming: 1 base; J trimming: 8 bases; junction bases outside the gene matches: 12. This CDR3 has 17 amino acids. Looked up from germline, CDR1 is SGHTA and CDR2 is FQGTGA. The CDR3 loop reads CASSLRGGRVRADEQFF. Here the CDR3 DNA reads TGTGCCAGCAGCTTAAGAGGCGGGAGGGTGAGGGCGGATGAGCAGTTCTTC.

The CDR3 protein is CASSPTGGGQETQYF. CDR3 in DNA: TGTGCCAGCAGTCCCACAGGGGGCGGGCAAGAGACCCAGTACTTC. The chain links TRBV7-9 to TRBJ2-5, with 9 positions matching TRBD1. Germline trimming cut 6 bases from V and 2 bases from J; bases unmatched to any gene: 7. Per germline, CDR1 SEHNR and CDR2 FQNEAQ (reference sequence). This CDR3 has 15 amino acids.

This chain uses TRBV29-1 with TRBJ2-7, with D tentatively TRBD2 (6 bases). This CDR3 is built from 14 residues. Trimming stripped 7 bases from V and 2 bases from J, with 18 bases between. Germline V CDR1 and CDR2: SQVTM, ANQGSEA. CDR3 loop: CSGGVWRETYEQYF. The CDR3 nucleotides are TGCAGCGGTGGGGTTTGGCGGGAAACCTACGAGCAGTACTTC.

The chain uses TRBV7-6 and TRBJ1-2; D may be TRBD1 (5 bases). The CDR3 is 13 amino acids. With 5 bases removed from V and 4 bases from J, the gap between germline ends came to 11 bases. Germline assignment: CDR1 SGHVS and CDR2 FNYEAQ. CDR3 bases: TGTGCCAGCAGCCAGGGACCGAGCTATGGCTACACCTTC. Translated: CASSQGPSYGYTF.

The chain joins TRBV12-3 or TRBV12-4 to TRBJ1-1, with no clear D. The CDR3 runs 12 residues. The V gene lost 6 bases and the J gene lost 1 base, with 6 bases spanning the gap. CDR3 bases: TGTGCCAGCAGCAGAGAGAACACTGAAGCTTTCTTT. This gives the protein CASSRENTEAFF.

This clone occurred many times. The CDR3: CASRGKKAGPSYEQYF. As DNA, the CDR3 is TGTGCCAGCAGGGGTAAGAAAGCGGGGCCTTCCTACGAGCAGTACTTC. The chain links TRBV2 to TRBJ2-7, with 7 bases identical to TRBD2. CDR1 and CDR2 (germline): SNHLY, FYNNEI. This CDR3 contains 16 residues. Losses at the gene ends were 6 bases for V and 1 base for J; bases not matched to a gene: 12.

The chain has TRBV10-3 and TRBJ1-4, with D unclear. This CDR3 is built from 12 residues. The germline CDR1 and CDR2 sequences are ENHRY and SYGVKD. Trimming left V 0 bases short and J 7 bases short, with 3 bases between. Here the CDR3 DNA reads TGTGCCATCAGTGAGTCGGTTGAAAAACTGTTTTTT. Translated, it gives CAISESVEKLFF.

The chain carries TRBV18 and TRBJ2-7, with 7 bases fitting TRBD1. V lost 6 bases, J lost 0 bases, and 8 bases stayed unmatched. CDR3 length: 15 amino acids. Looked up from germline, CDR1 is KGHSH and CDR2 is LQKENI. This chain's CDR3 is CASSPSAGGSYEQYF. CDR3 nucleotides: TGTGCCAGCTCCCCTTCGGCAGGGGGCTCCTACGAGCAGTACTTC.